This T cell receptor (beta chain) stems from a study of cytomegalovirus exposure and HLA in healthy donors. Study context: The same platform used for the roughly 650 first-cohort repertoires was also used for the 100 to 150 validation repertoires, as a later analysis reported. Study-level points and caveats: According to the study, 160 or so TCR beta chains were cytomegalovirus-associated. Specificity of a few CMV-associated chains for CMV antigens was verified in vitro. Cytomegalovirus status, reportedly, was diagnosed with high specificity and sensitivity by the classifier.

As for this clone: The antigen remains undetermined.

This CDR3 comprises 15 residues. Germline loops: CDR1 MDHEN, CDR2 SYDVKM. Trimming took 3 bases from V and 2 from J; bases not matched to a gene: 5. Assay: immunoSEQ multiplex PCR; the TCRdb copy retains only in-frame clones and omits some. The sample records some 98,000 clones, roughly nine tenths being singletons. This clonotype was obtained from a woman aged 25 to 45 in good health and CMV-seronegative. Sequencing was done on a sample of PBMCs. The chain joins TRBV28 to TRBJ1-2, with 8 nucleotides matching TRBD1. In DNA, the CDR3 is TGTGCCAGCAGTTTCCGGGACAGGACAAACTATGGCTACACCTTC. The encoded protein is CASSFRDRTNYGYTF.